This T cell receptor beta chain was profiled in a study of shared clonotypes between healthy human individuals. Replicate PCRs were loaded with 300 ng DNA from unsorted PBMC, about 32,000 T cell genomes. Ten immunoSEQ deep assay plates served to sequence unsorted PBMC DNA. Data came from immunoSEQ multiplex PCR; TCRdb stores just in-frame clones and leaves some out. The sample lists around 450,000 clones, 79% occurring once. A word on this clone: Its antigen is as yet unknown.

General study results and limits: The sampled material consisted only of blood, and tissue repertoires are likely to differ. Few donors limited the genetic and exposure-history diversity represented.

The CDR3 extends over 13 amino acids. Trimming cost V 5 bases and J 2 bases, with 10 bases left between them. CDR1 is LNHNV, CDR2 YYDKDF, per germline (reference sequence). Sequencing was done on a sample of PBMCs. The rearrangement links TRBV15 to TRBJ2-7, with no clear D. The TCR sequence derives from a woman aged 40 to 49 in good health. Some clones in this sample may be carry-over from other donors' samples. The CDR3, as DNA: TGTGCCACCAGCTACGGTCCTCCCTACGAGCAGTACTTC. Translated: CATSYGPPYEQYF. Based on the CDR3 plus reference TRBV15 and TRBJ2-7, the full variable domain is DAMVIQNPRYQVTQFGKPVTLSCSQTLNHNVMYWYQQKSSQAPKLLFHYYDKDFNNEADTPDNFQSRRPNTSFCFLDIRSPGLGDTAMYLCATSYGPPYEQYFGPGTRLTVT.